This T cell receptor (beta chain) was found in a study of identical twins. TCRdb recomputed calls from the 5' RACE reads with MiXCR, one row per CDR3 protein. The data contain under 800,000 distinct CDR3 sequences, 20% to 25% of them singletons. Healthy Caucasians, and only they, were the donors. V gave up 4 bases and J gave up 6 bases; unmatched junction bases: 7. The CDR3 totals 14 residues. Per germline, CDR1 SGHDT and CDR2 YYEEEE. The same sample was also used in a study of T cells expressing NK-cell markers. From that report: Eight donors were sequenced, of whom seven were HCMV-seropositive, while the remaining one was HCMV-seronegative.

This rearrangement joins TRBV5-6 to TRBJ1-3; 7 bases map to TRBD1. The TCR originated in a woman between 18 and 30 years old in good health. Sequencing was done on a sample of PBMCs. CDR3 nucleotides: TGTGCCAGCAGCGCTGGGACAGACGAAAACACCATATATTTT. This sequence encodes CASSAGTDENTIYF.